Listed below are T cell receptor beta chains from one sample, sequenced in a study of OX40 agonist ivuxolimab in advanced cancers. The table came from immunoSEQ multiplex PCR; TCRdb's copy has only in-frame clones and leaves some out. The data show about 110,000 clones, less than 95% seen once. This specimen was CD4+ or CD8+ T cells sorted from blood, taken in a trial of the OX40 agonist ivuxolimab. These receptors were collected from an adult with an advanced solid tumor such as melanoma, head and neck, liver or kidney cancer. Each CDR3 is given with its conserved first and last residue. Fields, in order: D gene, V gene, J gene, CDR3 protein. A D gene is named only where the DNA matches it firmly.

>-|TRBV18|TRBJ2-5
CASSPKETQYF
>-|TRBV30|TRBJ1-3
CAWTDEGISGNTIYF
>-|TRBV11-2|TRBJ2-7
CASSSDPLGGARDEQYF
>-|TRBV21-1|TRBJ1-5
CASSKDDRVYQPQHF
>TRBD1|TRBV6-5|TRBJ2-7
CASSRPGQGLYEQYF
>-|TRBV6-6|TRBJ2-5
CASASTAVQETQYF
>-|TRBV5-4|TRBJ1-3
CASSRDGYSGNTIYF
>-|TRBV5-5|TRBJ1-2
CASSLVAGGSYGYTF
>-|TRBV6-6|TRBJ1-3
CASRSGNTIYF
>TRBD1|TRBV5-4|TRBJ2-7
CASSPSPTGTGAYEQYF
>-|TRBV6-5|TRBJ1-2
CASSNRQYGYTF
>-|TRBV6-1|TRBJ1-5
CASRTGESNQPQHF
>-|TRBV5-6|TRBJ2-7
CASSGVYEQYF
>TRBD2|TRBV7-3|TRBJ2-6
CASSALGGAAGANVLTF
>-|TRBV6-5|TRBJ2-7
CASSYSTGGSYEQYF
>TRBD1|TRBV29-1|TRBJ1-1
CSVGRGDRGRGHTEAFF
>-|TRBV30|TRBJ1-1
CARRVKGGTEAFF
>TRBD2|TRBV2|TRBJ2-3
CASSEGSGLVTNTQYF
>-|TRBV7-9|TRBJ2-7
CASSVGVGEQYF
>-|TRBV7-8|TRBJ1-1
CASSPGFQAFF
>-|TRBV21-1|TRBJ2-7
CASSKGHDRGGEQYF
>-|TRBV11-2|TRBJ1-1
CASSLGRNTEAFF